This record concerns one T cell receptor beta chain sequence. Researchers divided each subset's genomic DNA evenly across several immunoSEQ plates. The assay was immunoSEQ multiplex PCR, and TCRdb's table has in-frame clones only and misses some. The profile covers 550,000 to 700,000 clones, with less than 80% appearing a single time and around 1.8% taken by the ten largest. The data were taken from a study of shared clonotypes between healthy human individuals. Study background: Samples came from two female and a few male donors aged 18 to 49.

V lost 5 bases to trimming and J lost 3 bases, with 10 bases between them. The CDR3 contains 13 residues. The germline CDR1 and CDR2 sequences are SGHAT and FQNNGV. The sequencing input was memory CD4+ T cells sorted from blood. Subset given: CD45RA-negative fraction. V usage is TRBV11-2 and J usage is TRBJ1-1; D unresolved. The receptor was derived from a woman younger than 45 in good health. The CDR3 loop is CASSPLTDTEAFF. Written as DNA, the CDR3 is TGTGCCAGCAGCCCCCTGACTGACACTGAAGCTTTCTTT.